This is a list of T cell receptor beta chains from one sample in a study of T cells in Graves' hyperthyroidism and ophthalmopathy. TCRdb reprocessed the multiplex PCR reads via MiXCR and lists one record per CDR3 protein. Here the sample spans roughly 750,000 distinct CDR3 sequences, roughly 15% being singletons. Sequencing was done on a sample of blood. These receptors were collected from a man younger than 35 with Graves' hyperthyroidism. Each CDR3 is given with its conserved first and last residue. Fields, in order: V gene, J gene, clone size, D gene, CDR3 DNA, CDR3 protein. D genes are given only for firm matches. Not every row has a clone size; where given, it reads once, few, many or a size class.

>TRBV19|TRBJ2-1|many|TRBD2
TGTGCCAGTGGTAGCGGGAGGGGGAATGAGCAGTTCTTC
CASGSGRGNEQFF
>TRBV20-1|TRBJ1-2|many|.
TGCAGTGCTAGAGAGGGGGCAGCAGGTGGCTACACCTTC
CSAREGAAGGYTF
>TRBV9|TRBJ1-2|.|.
TGTGCCAGCAGCGTAGTTGACGGCTACTATGGCTACACCTTC
CASSVVDGYYGYTF
>TRBV4-3|TRBJ1-1|few|.
TGCGCCAGCAGCCAAAGGGGAAACAGGGAGCCTTATGAAGCTTTCTTT
CASSQRGNREPYEAFF
>TRBV6-2/TRBV6-3|TRBJ1-1|once|.
TGTGCCAGCAGTAGACGACGGGAAATGAACACTGAAGCTTTCTTT
CASSRRREMNTEAFF
>TRBV9|TRBJ2-7|few|.
TGTGCCAGCAGCGTAGGCAGGAACTCTTACGAGCAGTACTTC
CASSVGRNSYEQYF
>TRBV24-1|TRBJ2-7|many|.
TGTGCCACCAGTGATCCAGGGATAGGACGGCCTCCTTCCTACGAGCAGTACTTC
CATSDPGIGRPPSYEQYF
>TRBV5-6|TRBJ1-2|.|.
TGTGCCAGCAGCTTTGACGGCGGCTACACCTTC
CASSFDGGYTF
>TRBV19|TRBJ2-3|.|.
TGTGCCAGTAGTCAATACAAAGGGGGGGCATACGATACGCAGTATTTT
CASSQYKGGAYDTQYF
>TRBV20-1|TRBJ2-3|many|.
TGCAGTGCTAGAGACCCGGCCGGCACAGATACGCAGTATTTT
CSARDPAGTDTQYF
>TRBV2|TRBJ2-5|few|.
TGTGCCAGTACTACGGAACAGACCCAGTACTTC
CASTTEQTQYF
>TRBV24-1|TRBJ2-3|few|TRBD2
TGTGCCACCAGTGATTTCAAGGGACTAGCGGGAGTGGCAGATACGCAGTATTTT
CATSDFKGLAGVADTQYF
>TRBV6-1|TRBJ2-7|many|.
TGTGCCAGCAGGGACACTGGACGCTCCTACGAGCAGTACTTC
CASRDTGRSYEQYF
>TRBV28|TRBJ1-1|many|TRBD1
TGTGCCAGCAGTCACAGGGACAGGGGTACTGAAGCTTTCTTT
CASSHRDRGTEAFF
>TRBV9|TRBJ2-1|.|.
TGTGCCAGCAGCGAGAACCCTTTAAATGAGCAGTTCTTC
CASSENPLNEQFF
>TRBV30|TRBJ2-5|many|.
TGTGCCTGGAGTGTAGGACTGTCGAAAGAGACCCAGTACTTC
CAWSVGLSKETQYF
>TRBV7-9|TRBJ2-4|few|.
TGTGCCAGCAGTAAGTCCCGAGCGGGTGTAGGATGGGACATTCAGTACTTC
CASSKSRAGVGWDIQYF
>TRBV5-1|TRBJ2-7|.|.
TGCGCCAGCAGCGGATCGGGACTCCAAGTCTACGAGCAGTACTTC
CASSGSGLQVYEQYF
>TRBV12-3/TRBV12-4|TRBJ2-7|many|TRBD1
TGTGCCAGCAGTTTCGGGGACAGCTCCTACGAGCAGTACTTC
CASSFGDSSYEQYF
>TRBV13|TRBJ2-3|many|.
TGTGCCAGCAGCTCCCCCGATACGCAGTATTTT
CASSSPDTQYF
>TRBV3-1|TRBJ1-2|.|.
TGTGCCAGCAGCCAATCGGGGGACGGATCTAACTATGGCTACACCTTC
CASSQSGDGSNYGYTF
>TRBV18|TRBJ2-7|few|TRBD2
TGTGCCAGCTCACCACAGACTAGCGGGAGAAACTACGAGCAGTACTTC
CASSPQTSGRNYEQYF
>TRBV11-2|TRBJ1-1|many|TRBD1
TGTGCCAGCAGCTTAGACATTACAGGGGTGACTGAAGCTTTCTTT
CASSLDITGVTEAFF
>TRBV6-1|TRBJ2-7|few|TRBD1
TGTGCCAGCAGCCTACAGGGGGAATCAAGCGAGCAGTACTTC
CASSLQGESSEQYF
>TRBV11-2|TRBJ2-2|few|TRBD2
TGTGCCAGCAGCCCAAATAGCGGGGCGAACACCGGGGAGCTGTTTTTT
CASSPNSGANTGELFF
>TRBV30|TRBJ2-1|.|.
TGTGCCTGCATTGGGCGGGGTACGACCAATGAGCAGTTCTTC
CACIGRGTTNEQFF
>TRBV7-2|TRBJ2-5|many|.
TGTGCCAGCAGCATAGCGACAGAGACCCAGTACTTC
CASSIATETQYF
>TRBV2|TRBJ1-1|many|.
TGTGCCAGCAGTTTGGGACGGCCGAACACTGAAGCTTTCTTT
CASSLGRPNTEAFF
>TRBV30|TRBJ1-2|many|.
TGTGCCGGATCGGACGCCACTAACTATGGCTACACCTTC
CAGSDATNYGYTF
>TRBV7-9|TRBJ2-7|few|.
TGTGCCAGCAGCTTAGTGAACCTCTGGGACGAGCAGTACTTC
CASSLVNLWDEQYF
>TRBV30|TRBJ2-5|many|.
TGTGCCGGAAGTCTTGGCCAAGAGACCCAGTACTTC
CAGSLGQETQYF
>TRBV7-2|TRBJ1-1|many|TRBD1
TGTGCCAGCAGCCGGGACAGGAACACTGAAGCTTTCTTT
CASSRDRNTEAFF
>TRBV18|TRBJ1-1|many|TRBD1
TGTGCCAGCTCACCACCGGGCGGGACAGGGGGCACTGAAGCTTTCTTT
CASSPPGGTGGTEAFF
>TRBV7-9|TRBJ2-1|few|TRBD2
TGTGCCAGCAGCTCTATGACTAGCGGCTGGAGTGAGCAGTTCTTC
CASSSMTSGWSEQFF